This TCR beta chain was sequenced in a study of blood T cell repertoires in COVID-19. At the level of the study: COVID-19 samples collected from the United States, Italy and Spain covered acute and convalescent phases.

Trimming removed 9 bases from V and 4 bases from J; junction bases left unmatched: 9. Germline CDR1 reads SGHRS; CDR2 reads YFSETQ. The CDR3 contains 15 residues. In the study's own analysis: Amplified reference gene primers provided the basis for estimating nucleated cell counts. The method was immunoSEQ multiplex PCR; TCRdb's version includes in-frame clones alone and lacks a portion of them. D and trimming come from the DNA, and the V and J calls and clone size come from that table. The sample records over 300,000 clones, around 89% being singletons. V usage is TRBV5-1 and J usage is TRBJ2-3, with 12 nucleotides matching TRBD2. This clonotype originated in a young man who had recovered from COVID-19. Sample: peripheral blood. The CDR3 is CATSRTSGKPDTQYF. The CDR3 DNA reads TGCGCCACCAGTCGGACTAGCGGGAAGCCAGATACGCAGTATTTT.